Below, one T cell receptor beta chain is given with its context. Its antigen is undetermined. This entry belongs to a study of T-cell memory formation after mild COVID-19. TCRdb reprocessed the 5' RACE reads via MiXCR and lists one record per CDR3 protein. The sample shows hundreds of thousands of distinct CDR3 sequences, around 28% of them seen only once. Points from the study as a whole: Largely, contracting CD4+ clones fell within CM and EM, and contracting CD8+ clones within EMRA. Clones that got smaller from day 15 to 85 had even CD4/CD8, while clones growing later tipped toward CD4+.

Per the germline V gene, CDR1 is LNHDA and CDR2 is SQIVND (reference sequence). The J segment lost 5 bases and the V segment lost 3 bases, leaving 5 bases of the junction unmatched. This CDR3 has 14 residues. The material sequenced was PBMCs or a T cell subset sorted from them (not recorded which). The chain couples TRBV19 to TRBJ2-7; 9 nucleotides line up with TRBD2. The sequence was obtained from an adult woman who had mild COVID-19 (a few samples of this study predate the infection). Cell type and time point are not known. Here the CDR3 reads CASSMAGGVNEQYF. CDR3 coding DNA: TGTGCCAGTAGTATGGCGGGAGGGGTCAACGAGCAGTACTTC.